This T cell receptor beta chain was captured by sequencing in a study of cytomegalovirus exposure and HLA in healthy donors (dated by TCRdb to 2016 to 2017). For the wider study: In an earlier analysis of approximately 500 of the donors, roughly 300 Gb of sequence data and some 100 million unique TCR beta sequences from 180 million or so T cells were reported. About 300 gigabases of sequencing data and around 87 million unique TCR sequences were included in an early release covering several hundred HLA-typed donors. Of the approximately 400 genotyped donors, 80% to 90% were placed in the genetic ancestry cluster associated with self-reported Caucasian donors. The study aimed to test whether signatures of past pathogen exposure could be identified by cataloging public T cell receptors. The study used immunosequencing to profile the T cell repertoires of several hundred subjects and linked those repertoires to cytomegalovirus serostatus. In addition to the first cohort of 666 subjects, a separate validation cohort of around 110 different subjects was used. To predict cytomegalovirus infection status, the study brought together high-throughput TCR immunosequencing, statistical association of individual TCRs with disease status, and machine learning. A later analysis re-analyzed previously published TCR beta repertoires from approximately 670 donors and added high-resolution HLA genotyping to study TCR occurrence patterns. In the later analysis, no new phenotypic data were used to find candidate immune exposures; instead, reliance was placed on TCR beta sequences and their occurrence across donors. In an earlier analysis of around 540 of the donors, high-throughput TCR beta sequencing was used to judge whether each TCR beta V gene segment behaved as functional or pseudogenic. Donor age, sex, ethnicity and CMV serostatus were compiled together with the repertoire data. In a later genetic analysis, genome-wide SNP genotypes for about 65% of the 666 donors were used, and that subset was treated as a discovery cohort. Every discovery cohort repertoire had been produced on one sequencing platform. Both class I and class II loci were covered by HLA typing, at four-digit resolution. The number of donors typed differed by locus, with roughly 629-640 for A, B, C, DRB1 and DQB1, about 500 for DQA1, 600 to 610 for DPA1, and 400 to 490 for DPB1. Five DR-DQ haplotypes were handled as single units for association and clustering, since linkage in the cohort was strong. Across some 400 genotyped donors of the cohort, an average of approximately 220,000 unique TCR beta nucleotide sequences per donor were sequenced, and approximately 17% of those sequences were non-productive.

Points on this clone: Its antigen is unknown. Base qualities are not at hand, and no much larger clone is one base apart.

The cohort was made up of about 670 healthy bone marrow donors. At the time of sampling, all cohort members were nominally healthy, though unrecorded immune exposures were likely present. The donor tested CMV seronegative and was one of the 352 seronegative cohort members. A peripheral blood sample was collected from each donor, and TCR beta sequencing was performed on peripheral blood mononuclear cells. The Qiagen DNeasy Blood Extraction Kit was used to extract genomic DNA from the blood cell samples. The paper as a whole reports these results and caveats: According to a later genetic analysis, donors in an Asian-associated ancestry cluster had fewer N-insertions in productive TCRs than the approximately 630-donor mean. Cytomegalovirus status was reported to be diagnosed by the classifier with high specificity and sensitivity in both the original and validation cohorts. According to the authors, the approach could potentially be generalized to other disease states and immunological phenotypes. An earlier analysis of 587 of the donors showed that most TCR beta V segments appeared in productive rearrangements either about 90% or about 30% of the time, which broadly matched IMGT annotations. This cohort had only TCR beta chains sequenced, and the lack of alpha or paired-chain data limited which features could be detected. The study gave a list of 150 to 200 TCR beta chains associated with cytomegalovirus. Immune exposure information for the cohort was limited to CMV serostatus. A few of the identified cytomegalovirus-associated TCR beta chains were confirmed in vitro to be specific for cytomegalovirus antigens. A later analysis found that HLA-associated TCR beta chains were more clonally expanded and had lower generation probabilities than equally common non-associated chains. Some IMGT-functional V segments, including TRBV6-2 and TRBV6-3, could not be told apart with the 87-base-pair reads, so those segments were excluded. The earlier analysis of approximately 590 of the donors excluded about 16 rarely observed V segments, including chromosome 9 orphons, because counts were too low. Presence/absence analyses assumed roughly uniform sequencing depth across donors, an assumption that may not hold. Because some donors lacked HLA typing at each locus, the association tests relied only on the typed subset. V-gene and J-gene trimming of TCR beta chains was associated with a missense DCLRE1C variant in a later genetic analysis, and the association was replicated in an independent cohort. Correlated functional status among segregating V segments might reflect linkage disequilibrium, but an unknown experimental factor could not be ruled out. A cluster of highly shared sequence variants was judged likely to be a technical artifact of the sequencing pipeline. In a later analysis, some 18,000 TCR beta sequences were associated with specific HLA alleles at a false discovery rate of 0.05. Most CMV-associated TCR beta chains appeared to be HLA-restricted in a later analysis, and the HLA associations seemed to be driven largely by CMV exposure. A later analysis found that TCR association rates varied across HLA loci, with DRB1 alleles showing the most associated TCRs and HLA-C alleles the fewest. Most TCR sequences were seen in very few donors, while some public TCRs were found in many individuals. A further reported finding was that TCR beta sequences accurately predicted the HLA-A and HLA-B alleles for most subjects in the first cohort. Assigning TCR associations to individual alleles was difficult when HLA alleles, especially DR and DQ, strongly co-occurred. According to a later analysis, parvovirus B19, influenza, CMV and Epstein-Barr virus appeared linked to several top co-occurrence clusters.

Receptors were amplified or captured by the immunoSEQ multiplex PCR assay. For the multiplex PCR, a mixture combining 60 forward primers for TCR Vbeta segments and 13 reverse primers for TCR Jbeta segments was used. A multiplex PCR assay on genomic DNA amplified the CDR3 region of rearranged TCR beta genes. The amplified TCR beta libraries were sequenced on the Illumina HiSeq System as 87-base-pair reads. The authors' analysis ran thus. In a later analysis, some 80 million unique TCR beta chains were counted across the roughly 670 repertoires, and roughly 9.9 million of these chains were shared by at least two donors. A nearest-neighbor algorithm error-corrected the raw reads and collapsed the reads into unique sequences, merging closely related sequences to remove PCR and sequencing errors. V, D and J gene segments were assigned by aligning CDR3 sequences to IMGT reference sequences. For a sequence to be retained, at least a six-nucleotide match to both a V gene segment and a J gene segment was required. A rearrangement was called productive if the CDR3 had no stop codons and remained in frame with V and J, and every other rearrangement was called non-productive. Following IMGT convention, CDR3 was defined as the stretch from the second conserved V-encoded cysteine up to the conserved J-encoded phenylalanine. The earlier analysis of more than 450 of the donors excluded sequences that lacked an unambiguous match to a single V gene segment. An earlier analysis of 587 of the donors classified V segments as functional when productive rearrangements were above 56.7% and as segregating when the standard deviation between donors was above 5%. To diagnose cytomegalovirus status from the catalog of TCR beta chain sequences, a statistical classification framework was built. A later analysis assigned V and J genes by comparing TCR nucleotide sequences with IMGT/GENE-DB human TR gene sequences. In a later analysis, CDR3 sequences and most-parsimonious VDJ recombination scenarios were assigned using the TCRdist pipeline. In a later analysis, every TCR beta chain was defined by the combination of its CDR3 amino acid sequence and its V-gene family, and reads without a unique V-gene family were dropped. As a way to deal with suspected cross-contamination and a sequencing artifact, a later analysis dropped roughly 620 nucleotide sequences that were highly shared and had low generation probability. For each public chain, a later analysis derived a clonal expansion index from normalized ranks of inferred template counts within each repertoire. In a later analysis, generation probabilities were computed using a VDJ recombination model fitted to out-of-frame rearrangements, and the results were checked against IGoR. A later analysis scored TCR-TCR, TCR-HLA and TCR-CMV co-occurrence with hypergeometric tests, applying a repertoire-size bias correction to TCR pairs. False discovery rates were estimated in a later analysis by permuting HLA or CMV assignments 20 times. In a later analysis, co-occurring TCRs were grouped using DBSCAN, and TCRdist sequence similarity was added for clustering within HLA-allele-positive subsets. Co-occurrence clustering excluded repertoires with fewer than 30,000 or more than 120,000 public chains, plus five with anomalous nucleotide sharing. TCRdb's version of the immuneACCESS table is confined to in-frame rearrangements and falls short of the full clone set. An unresolved V gene accounts for under half of the shortfall where checked; the remainder is of unknown origin. That table supplies the V and J calls and clone size; D and trimming were determined from the DNA. Here the sample has some 130,000 clones; more than 75% occur a single time. The ten most abundant clones make up roughly 2.3% of the sample.

The V end loses 0 bases and the J end loses 3 bases, and a stretch of 7 bases separates them. Via the germline V gene, CDR1 is SGHRS and CDR2 YFSETQ. Reading from cysteine to phenylalanine, the CDR3 counts 13 amino acids. Of all the DNA, just the CDR3 is kept, 39 bases in frame from base 1. The V gene is TRBV5-1 and the J gene is TRBJ2-7, with the D gene uncertain. The TCR was taken from a young man in good health and CMV-seronegative. The sample taken for sequencing was PBMCs. The nucleotide sequence reads TGCGCCAGCAGCTTGGCCTCCGTCTACGAGCAGTACTTC. It is translated as CASSLASVYEQYF.